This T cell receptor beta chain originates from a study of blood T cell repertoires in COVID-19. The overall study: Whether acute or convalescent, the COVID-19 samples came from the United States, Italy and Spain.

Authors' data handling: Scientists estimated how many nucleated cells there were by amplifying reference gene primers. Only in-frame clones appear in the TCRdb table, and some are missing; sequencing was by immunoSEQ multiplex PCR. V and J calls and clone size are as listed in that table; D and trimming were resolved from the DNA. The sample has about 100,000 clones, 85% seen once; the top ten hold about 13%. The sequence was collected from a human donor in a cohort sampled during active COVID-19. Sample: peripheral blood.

Here the CDR3 DNA reads TGTGCCAGCAGTGACATTTACAATGAGCAGTTCTTC. Amino acids: CASSDIYNEQFF. The V and J genes are TRBV6-1 and TRBJ2-1; the D is unclear. There are 12 residues in the CDR3. The ends were cut back, 3 bases at V and 4 bases at J, with 4 bases in the middle. Germline V gene lookup returns CDR1 MNHNS and CDR2 SASEGT.